Given below is one T cell receptor beta chain in context. This entry is derived from a study of blood T cells in healthy people across ages. Alongside a J-beta primer mix, a sample-barcoded 5' primer served in a second PCR lasting about 7 to 11 cycles. All samples yielded 2.5 million or more CDR3-containing paired-end reads. TCRdb reanalysed the 5' RACE reads using MiXCR and keeps one entry per CDR3 protein. This sample has 950,000 to 1,200,000 distinct CDR3 sequences, with around two fifths found just once. Trimming took off 2 bases at V and 6 bases at J, with 10 bases between the two ends. Germline assignment: CDR1 SGHRS and CDR2 YFSETQ. This CDR3 has 13 residues.

The sequencing input was blood. This chain uses TRBV5-1 with TRBJ2-3; D is possibly TRBD1 or TRBD2 (5 bases each). The receptor's source is a man aged 18 to 29 in good health. CDR3 nucleotides: TGCGCCAGCAGCTTCGAGGGGTTGGATACGCAGTATTTT. This codes for CASSFEGLDTQYF.